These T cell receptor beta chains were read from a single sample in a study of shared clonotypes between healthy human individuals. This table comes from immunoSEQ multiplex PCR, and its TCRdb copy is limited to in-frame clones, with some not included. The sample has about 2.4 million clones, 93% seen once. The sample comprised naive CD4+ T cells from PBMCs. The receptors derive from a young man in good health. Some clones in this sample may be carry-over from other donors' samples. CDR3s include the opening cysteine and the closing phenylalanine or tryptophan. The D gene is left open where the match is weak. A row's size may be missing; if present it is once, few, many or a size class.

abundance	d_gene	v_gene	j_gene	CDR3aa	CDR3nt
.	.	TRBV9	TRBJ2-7	CASSLTDYEQYF	TGTGCCAGCAGTCTAACGGACTACGAGCAGTACTTC
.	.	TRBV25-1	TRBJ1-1	CASSEPGHLGINTEAFF	TGTGCCAGCAGTGAACCAGGACACTTGGGGATTAACACTGAAGCTTTCTTT
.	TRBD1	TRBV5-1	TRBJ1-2	CASSLGQAPANYGYTF	TGCGCCAGCAGCCTCGGACAGGCCCCTGCGAACTATGGCTACACCTTC
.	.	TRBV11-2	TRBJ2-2	CASSLSWVTGELFF	TGTGCCAGCAGCTTGAGCTGGGTCACCGGGGAGCTGTTTTTT
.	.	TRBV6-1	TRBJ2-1	CASSEVKSSYNEQFF	TGTGCCAGCAGTGAGGTCAAAAGCTCCTACAATGAGCAGTTCTTC
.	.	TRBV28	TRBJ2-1	CASSFLDKTYNEQFF	TGTGCCAGCAGTTTTTTGGACAAAACCTACAATGAGCAGTTCTTC
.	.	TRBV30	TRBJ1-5	CAWRPGTALNQPQHF	TGTGCCTGGAGGCCAGGGACGGCATTAAATCAGCCCCAGCATTTT
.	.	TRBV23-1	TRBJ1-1	CASRRNRRNTEAFF	TGCGCCAGCAGGCGGAACAGGCGAAACACTGAAGCTTTCTTT
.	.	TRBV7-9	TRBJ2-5	CASSLVPAETQYF	TGTGCCAGCAGCTTAGTGCCCGCAGAGACCCAGTACTTC
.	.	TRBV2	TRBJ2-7	CASSEGSTYEQYF	TGTGCCAGCAGTGAGGGGTCTACCTACGAGCAGTACTTC
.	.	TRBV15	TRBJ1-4	CATSRNPGFGEKLFF	TGTGCCACCAGCAGAAATCCGGGGTTCGGTGAAAAACTGTTTTTT
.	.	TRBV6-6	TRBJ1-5	CASSLTVGFNQPQHF	TGTGCCAGCAGCCTTACCGTAGGGTTCAATCAGCCCCAGCATTTT
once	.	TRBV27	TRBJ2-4	CASSPWGGDIQYF	TGTGCCAGCAGTCCCTGGGGCGGGGACATTCAGTACTTC
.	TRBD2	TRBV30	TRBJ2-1	CAWTKREGAAPEQFF	TGTGCCTGGACCAAGCGGGAGGGTGCGGCACCTGAGCAGTTCTTC
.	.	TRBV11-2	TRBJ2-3	CASSRSVGDTQYF	TGTGCCAGCAGCCGCTCTGTGGGCGATACGCAGTATTTT
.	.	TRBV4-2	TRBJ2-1	CASSQASTRTVIYNEQFF	TGTGCCAGCAGCCAAGCAAGTACCCGGACAGTCATTTACAATGAGCAGTTCTTC
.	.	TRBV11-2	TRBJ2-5	CASSLRIQETQYF	TGTGCCAGCAGCTTGCGGATCCAAGAGACCCAGTACTTC
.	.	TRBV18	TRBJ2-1	CASSPQWGSAYNEQFF	TGTGCCAGCTCACCACAGTGGGGGAGCGCCTACAATGAGCAGTTCTTC
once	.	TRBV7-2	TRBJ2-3	CASSGNSHPTDTQYF	TGTGCCAGCAGCGGAAATTCGCACCCCACAGATACGCAGTATTTT
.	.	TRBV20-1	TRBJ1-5	CSAPTPQPQHF	TGCAGTGCGCCCACTCCTCAGCCCCAGCATTTT
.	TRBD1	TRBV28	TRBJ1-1	CASSYGQGVTEAFF	TGTGCCAGCAGTTATGGACAGGGAGTCACTGAAGCTTTCTTT
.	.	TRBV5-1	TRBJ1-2	CASSNAVEGNGYTF	TGCGCCAGCAGTAACGCCGTGGAGGGGAATGGCTACACCTTC
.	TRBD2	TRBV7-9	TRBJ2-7	CASSLGLADEQYF	TGTGCCAGCAGCTTAGGGCTAGCGGACGAGCAGTACTTC
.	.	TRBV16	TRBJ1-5	CASSPMGINQPQHF	TGTGCCAGCAGCCCAATGGGTATCAATCAGCCCCAGCATTTT
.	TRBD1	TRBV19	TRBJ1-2	CASSGDRGLGGYTF	TGTGCCAGTAGTGGCGACAGGGGGCTAGGAGGCTACACCTTC
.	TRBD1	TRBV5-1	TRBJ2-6	CASSLARDSFSGANVLTF	TGCGCCAGCAGCTTGGCCCGGGACAGCTTCTCTGGGGCCAACGTCCTGACTTTC
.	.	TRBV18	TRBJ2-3	CASSQPGLTDTQYF	TGTGCCAGCTCACAGCCGGGGCTCACAGATACGCAGTATTTT
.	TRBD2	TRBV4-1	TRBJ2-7	CASSQEWLAGGSYEQYF	TGCGCCAGCAGCCAAGAGTGGCTAGCGGGAGGCTCCTACGAGCAGTACTTC
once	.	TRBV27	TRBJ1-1	CASILRVEAFF	TGTGCCAGCATCCTAAGGGTTGAAGCTTTCTTT
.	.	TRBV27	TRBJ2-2	CASSPGTFTGELFF	TGTGCCAGCTCCCCCGGCACATTCACCGGGGAGCTGTTTTTT
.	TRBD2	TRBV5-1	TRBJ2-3	CASSLVLAGRDGDTQYF	TGCGCCAGCAGCTTGGTCCTAGCGGGACGGGACGGGGATACGCAGTATTTT
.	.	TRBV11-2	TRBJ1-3	CASSHLGGQGNTIYF	TGTGCCAGCAGCCATCTAGGGGGGCAGGGAAACACCATATATTTT
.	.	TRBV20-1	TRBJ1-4	CSASRGGKLFF	TGCAGTGCTAGTAGAGGCGGGAAACTGTTTTTT
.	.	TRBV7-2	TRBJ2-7	CASSLGLNSPYEQYF	TGTGCCAGCAGCTTAGGCCTTAACAGCCCCTACGAGCAGTACTTC
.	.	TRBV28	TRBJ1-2	CASRPRGQFYGYTF	TGTGCCAGCAGACCGCGCGGACAGTTCTATGGCTACACCTTC
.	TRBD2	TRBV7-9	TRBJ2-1	CASSAGLAGEQFF	TGTGCCAGCAGCGCGGGACTAGCGGGAGAGCAGTTCTTC
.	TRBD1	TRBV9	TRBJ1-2	CASSVSPNLDRGGYGYTF	TGTGCCAGCAGCGTTTCCCCAAACCTGGACAGGGGAGGCTATGGCTACACCTTC
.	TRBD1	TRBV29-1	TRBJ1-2	CSVARDRGGVGYTF	TGCAGCGTTGCCCGAGACAGGGGGGGTGTTGGCTACACCTTC
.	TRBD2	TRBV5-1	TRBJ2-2	CASSLGELAPGELFF	TGCGCCAGCAGCTTGGGGGAACTAGCGCCCGGGGAGCTGTTTTTT
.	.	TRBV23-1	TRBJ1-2	CASKANYGYTF	TGCGCCAGCAAGGCAAACTATGGCTACACCTTC
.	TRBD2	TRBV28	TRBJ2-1	CASSLRRGAGAGNEQFF	TGTGCCAGCAGTTTACGCCGCGGAGCGGGAGCAGGGAATGAGCAGTTCTTC
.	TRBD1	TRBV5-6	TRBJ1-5	CASSGRSSGGVNQPQHF	TGTGCCAGCAGCGGACGGTCATCAGGGGGCGTTAATCAGCCCCAGCATTTT
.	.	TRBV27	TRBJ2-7	CASSGAPHYEQYF	TGTGCCAGCAGTGGAGCTCCGCACTACGAGCAGTACTTC
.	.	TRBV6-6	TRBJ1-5	CASSLGNQPQHF	TGTGCCAGCAGTTTGGGCAATCAGCCCCAGCATTTT
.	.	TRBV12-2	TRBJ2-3	CASRLADRERTDTQYF	TGTGCAAGTCGCTTAGCGGACAGGGAAAGGACAGATACGCAGTATTTT
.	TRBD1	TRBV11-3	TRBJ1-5	CASSLSRTGFYSNQPQHF	TGTGCCAGCAGCTTAAGCCGGACAGGGTTTTATAGCAATCAGCCCCAGCATTTT
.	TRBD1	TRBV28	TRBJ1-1	CASSPRGSGTEAFF	TGTGCCAGCAGCCCCAGGGGGAGCGGCACTGAAGCTTTCTTT